The rows below give T cell receptor beta chains drawn from one sample of a study of cytomegalovirus exposure and HLA in healthy donors. Some clones are missing from TCRdb's copy, which holds only in-frame ones; the method was immunoSEQ multiplex PCR. The sample carries roughly 150,000 clones, about 80% recorded once. The specimen was PBMCs. Source of these receptors: a woman between 40 and 55 years old in good health and CMV-seronegative. Each CDR3 is given with its conserved first and last residue. The order of the fields is V gene, clone size, J gene, CDR3 length, D gene, CDR3 protein, CDR3 DNA. The D gene is left open where the match is weak. Size values are once, few and many counts, or a class for expanded clones, and some rows have none.

TRBV4-3,.,TRBJ2-2,16,.,CASSLMGTANTGELFF,TGCGCCAGCAGCCTGATGGGCACAGCGAACACCGGGGAGCTGTTTTTT
TRBV7-3,.,TRBJ2-1,13,.,CASSLTRDNEQFF,TGTGCCAGCAGCTTAACGAGGGACAATGAGCAGTTCTTC
TRBV28,.,TRBJ1-4,15,TRBD1,CASSAGTGGNEKLFF,TGTGCCAGCAGTGCCGGGACAGGGGGCAATGAAAAACTGTTTTTT
TRBV27,.,TRBJ2-1,16,TRBD1,CASSLYVTGDVGEQFF,TGTGCCAGCAGTTTATACGTGACAGGGGACGTTGGTGAGCAGTTCTTC
TRBV6-5,.,TRBJ1-5,13,.,CASSGSSNQPQHF,TGTGCCAGCAGTGGGAGTAGCAATCAGCCCCAGCATTTT
TRBV6-6,.,TRBJ1-1,14,.,CASSYGRLNTEAFF,TGTGCCAGCAGTTACGGCAGACTAAACACTGAAGCTTTCTTT
TRBV5-1,.,TRBJ2-7,17,TRBD1,CASSLSFVSSGGYEQYF,TGCGCCAGCAGCTTATCGTTCGTGAGTTCAGGGGGCTACGAGCAGTACTTC
TRBV18,few,TRBJ2-3,16,TRBD2,CASSLTSGSWRDTQYF,TGTGCCAGCTCACTAACTAGCGGGAGTTGGAGAGATACGCAGTATTTT
TRBV6-5,.,TRBJ1-4,15,TRBD1,CASSRTGSSNEKLFF,TGTGCCAGCAGCCGGACAGGCTCATCGAATGAAAAACTGTTTTTT
TRBV5-1,few,TRBJ2-3,15,.,CASYLQRSSTDTQYF,TGCGCCAGCTATCTTCAGCGGTCTAGCACAGATACGCAGTATTTT
TRBV11-2,.,TRBJ2-2,13,.,CASRWGRTGELFF,TGTGCCAGCAGGTGGGGGAGGACCGGGGAGCTGTTTTTT
TRBV28,.,TRBJ1-2,16,TRBD1,CASSASGQGRRWGYTF,TGTGCCAGCAGTGCCTCGGGACAGGGTCGTCGGTGGGGCTACACCTTC
TRBV7-2,.,TRBJ1-1,13,.,CASSRLGDTEAFF,TGTGCCAGCAGCCGACTAGGGGACACTGAAGCTTTCTTT
TRBV7-2,.,TRBJ1-1,12,.,CASSPSNTEAFF,TGTGCCAGCAGCCCTTCGAACACTGAAGCTTTCTTT
TRBV29-1,.,TRBJ1-3,14,TRBD1,CGVEKGAAGNTIYF,TGCGGCGTTGAAAAGGGGGCTGCTGGAAACACCATATATTTT
TRBV21-1,.,TRBJ2-7,12,.,CASSKNHRDAYF,TGTGCCAGCAGCAAAAACCACCGCGATGCGTACTTC
TRBV28,.,TRBJ1-2,14,.,CASSFDARAYGYTF,TGTGCCAGCAGTTTCGACGCGAGGGCCTATGGCTACACCTTC
TRBV13,.,TRBJ2-3,12,.,CASSWPPDTQYF,TGTGCCAGCAGCTGGCCGCCAGATACGCAGTATTTT
TRBV6-1,.,TRBJ2-1,14,TRBD2,CASSDRTSGNEQFF,TGTGCCAGCAGTGATAGGACTAGCGGCAATGAGCAGTTCTTC
TRBV5-1,.,TRBJ2-3,14,.,CASSLRADTDTQYF,TGCGCCAGCAGCTTACGAGCGGACACAGATACGCAGTATTTT
TRBV7-3,.,TRBJ2-1,16,.,CASSLIGPGVGNEQFF,TGTGCCAGCAGCTTAATCGGTCCGGGAGTCGGAAATGAGCAGTTCTTC
TRBV4-1,once,TRBJ1-2,17,.,CASSQDDSFSPNYGYTF,TGCGCCAGCAGCCAAGATGACAGTTTCTCTCCCAACTATGGCTACACCTTC
TRBV7-2,.,TRBJ2-6,15,.,CASSAGSSGANGLTF,TGTGCCAGCAGCGCCGGTAGCTCTGGGGCCAACGGCCTGACTTTC
TRBV11-2,.,TRBJ2-3,15,TRBD1,CASSPGQVSTDTQYF,TGTGCCAGCAGTCCAGGACAGGTTAGCACAGATACGCAGTATTTT
TRBV6-1,.,TRBJ2-7,15,TRBD2,CASLGTSGKVNEQYF,TGTGCCAGCCTGGGGACTAGCGGGAAAGTAAACGAGCAGTACTTC
TRBV19,.,TRBJ2-3,14,.,CASSMGPAADTQYF,TGTGCCAGTAGTATGGGGCCGGCCGCAGATACGCAGTATTTT
TRBV4-1,.,TRBJ2-7,14,.,CASSQDGQSYEQYF,TGCGCCAGCAGCCAAGATGGACAGTCCTACGAGCAGTACTTC
TRBV28,.,TRBJ2-1,16,.,CASSLEVGSRGFEQFF,TGTGCCAGCAGTTTAGAGGTCGGGAGCCGGGGCTTTGAGCAGTTCTTC
TRBV7-9,.,TRBJ2-7,14,.,CASSQVVVGYEQYF,TGTGCCAGCAGCCAAGTAGTAGTCGGCTACGAGCAGTACTTC
TRBV27,.,TRBJ1-6,13,.,CASQGGLYSPLHF,TGTGCCAGCCAGGGAGGGCTGTATTCACCCCTCCACTTT
TRBV4-1,few,TRBJ2-7,14,TRBD2,CASSLGGNPYEQYF,TGCGCCAGCAGCCTCGGGGGGAACCCCTACGAGCAGTACTTC
TRBV28,.,TRBJ1-5,15,TRBD1,CASTRTGSGNQPQHF,TGTGCCAGCACCAGGACAGGGTCGGGGAATCAGCCCCAGCATTTT
TRBV11-2,few,TRBJ2-1,16,.,CASSLVRGVSYNEQFF,TGTGCCAGCAGCTTAGTGCGCGGGGTCTCCTACAATGAGCAGTTCTTC
TRBV4-1,.,TRBJ2-2,15,TRBD2,CASSFSGGAEGELFF,TGCGCCAGCAGCTTTAGCGGGGGGGCCGAGGGGGAGCTGTTTTTT
TRBV28,.,TRBJ2-5,11,.,CASSFMETQYF,TGTGCCAGCAGTTTTATGGAGACCCAGTACTTC
TRBV7-9,.,TRBJ1-2,15,TRBD1,CASSLTGGYIYGYTF,TGTGCCAGCAGCTTGACAGGGGGCTATATCTATGGCTACACCTTC
TRBV5-8,.,TRBJ2-7,12,.,CASSLEWRAQYF,TGTGCCAGCAGCTTGGAGTGGAGGGCGCAGTACTTC
TRBV13,.,TRBJ1-2,15,.,CASSLGRQGGRGYTF,TGTGCCAGCAGCTTAGGGAGACAAGGTGGTCGTGGCTACACCTTC
TRBV7-3,few,TRBJ2-4,14,.,CASSAQGGSDIQYF,TGTGCCAGCAGTGCACAGGGTGGTTCGGACATTCAGTACTTC
TRBV7-8,few,TRBJ2-7,14,TRBD1,CASSSWTGAYEQYF,TGTGCCAGCAGCTCCTGGACAGGAGCCTACGAGCAGTACTTC
TRBV7-9,few,TRBJ2-7,14,.,CASSSRTEDYEQYF,TGTGCCAGCAGCTCGCGGACGGAGGACTACGAGCAGTACTTC
TRBV9,.,TRBJ2-7,15,TRBD1,CASSAGTGKAYEQYF,TGTGCCAGCAGCGCCGGGACAGGGAAAGCCTACGAGCAGTACTTC
TRBV7-8,.,TRBJ2-7,15,.,CASSLSRFSSYEQYF,TGTGCCAGCAGCTTATCTCGATTTAGCTCCTACGAGCAGTACTTC
TRBV10-1,.,TRBJ2-2,10,.,CAGETGELFF,TGCGCCGGGGAGACCGGGGAGCTGTTTTTT
TRBV7-2,once,TRBJ2-1,14,.,CASKTTALYNEQFF,TGTGCCAGCAAAACGACAGCCTTATACAATGAGCAGTTCTTC
TRBV19,few,TRBJ2-7,13,.,CASTTGKSSEQYF,TGTGCCAGTACTACAGGGAAATCTAGCGAGCAGTACTTC
TRBV5-4,once,TRBJ1-2,14,TRBD1,CASSSGTAIYGYTF,TGTGCCAGCAGCTCCGGGACAGCGATCTATGGCTACACCTTC
TRBV7-2,few,TRBJ1-2,14,.,CASSLEAGTFGYTF,TGTGCCAGCAGCTTAGAGGCAGGGACTTTTGGCTACACCTTC
TRBV9,.,TRBJ1-2,14,.,CASSVAGLGDGYTF,TGTGCCAGCAGCGTAGCAGGGCTTGGGGATGGCTACACCTTC
TRBV19,.,TRBJ2-5,15,TRBD2,CASSNSGGVLETQYF,TGTGCCAGTAGTAATAGCGGGGGGGTGTTGGAGACCCAGTACTTC
TRBV29-1,.,TRBJ1-3,13,TRBD1,CSVTTGSGNTIYF,TGCAGCGTAACGACAGGGTCTGGAAACACCATATATTTT
TRBV2,.,TRBJ1-2,14,TRBD1,CASSVSTGLGGYTF,TGTGCCAGCAGTGTATCGACAGGGTTGGGAGGCTACACCTTC
TRBV2,.,TRBJ2-7,16,TRBD1,CASIPTDRVPSYEQYF,TGTGCCAGCATCCCAACGGACAGGGTACCCTCCTACGAGCAGTACTTC
TRBV7-2,.,TRBJ1-2,14,.,CASSSPGGAGGYTF,TGTGCCAGCAGCTCGCCTGGGGGCGCCGGGGGCTACACCTTC